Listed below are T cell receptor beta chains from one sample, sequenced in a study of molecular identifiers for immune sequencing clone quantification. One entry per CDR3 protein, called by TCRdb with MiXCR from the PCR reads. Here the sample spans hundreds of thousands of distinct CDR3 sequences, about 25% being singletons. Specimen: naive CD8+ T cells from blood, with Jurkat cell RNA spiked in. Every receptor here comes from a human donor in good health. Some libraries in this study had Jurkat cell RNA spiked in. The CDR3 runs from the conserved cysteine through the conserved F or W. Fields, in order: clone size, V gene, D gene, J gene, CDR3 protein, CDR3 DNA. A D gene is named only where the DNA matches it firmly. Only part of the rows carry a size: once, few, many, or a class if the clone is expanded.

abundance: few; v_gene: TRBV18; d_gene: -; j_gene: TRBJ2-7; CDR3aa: CASSPPWGREVYEQYF; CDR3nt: TGTGCCAGCTCACCACCTTGGGGCAGGGAAGTCTACGAGCAGTACTTC
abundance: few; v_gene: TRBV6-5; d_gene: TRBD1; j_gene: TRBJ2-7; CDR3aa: CASTVWSGQGYEQYF; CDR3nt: TGTGCCAGCACCGTTTGGTCGGGACAGGGCTACGAGCAGTACTTC
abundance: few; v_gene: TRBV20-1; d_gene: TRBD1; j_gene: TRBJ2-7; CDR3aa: CSAQARQGATYEQYF; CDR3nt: TGCAGTGCACAGGCACGACAGGGGGCCACCTACGAGCAGTACTTC
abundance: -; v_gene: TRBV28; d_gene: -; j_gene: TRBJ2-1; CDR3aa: CASSSPSPLGGEQFF; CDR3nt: TGTGCCAGCAGTTCCCCCAGCCCGTTGGGGGGTGAGCAGTTCTTC
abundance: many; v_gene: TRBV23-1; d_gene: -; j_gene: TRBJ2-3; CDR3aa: CASSLAGGAEDTQYF; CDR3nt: TGCGCCAGCAGCCTCGCTGGGGGGGCGGAAGATACGCAGTATTTT
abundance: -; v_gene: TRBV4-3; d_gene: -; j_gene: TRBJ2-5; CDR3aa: CASKPGAGTKAQYF; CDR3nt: TGCGCCAGCAAACCGGGAGCCGGCACGAAGGCCCAGTACTTC
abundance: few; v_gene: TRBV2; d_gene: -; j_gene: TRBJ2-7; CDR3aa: CASSVEGGYEQYF; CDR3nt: TGTGCCAGCAGTGTCGAGGGTGGCTACGAGCAGTACTTC
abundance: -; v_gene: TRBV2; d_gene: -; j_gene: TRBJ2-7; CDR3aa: CASSEAREGHLYEQYF; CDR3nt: TGTGCCAGCAGTGAAGCTAGGGAAGGACACCTCTACGAGCAGTACTTC
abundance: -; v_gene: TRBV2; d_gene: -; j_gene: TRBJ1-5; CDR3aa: CASSTDQGNQPQHF; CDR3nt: TGTGCCAGCAGTACCGATCAGGGGAATCAGCCCCAGCATTTT
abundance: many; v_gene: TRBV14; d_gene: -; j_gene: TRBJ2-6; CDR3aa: CASSLEGHEWAPRASGANVLTF; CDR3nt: TGTGCCAGCAGCCTGGAAGGGCATGAATGGGCCCCTCGAGCCTCTGGGGCCAACGTCCTGACTTTC
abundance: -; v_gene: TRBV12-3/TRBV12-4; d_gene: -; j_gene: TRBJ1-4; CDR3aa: CASGPPNEKLFF; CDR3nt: TGTGCCAGCGGCCCCCCTAACGAAAAACTGTTTTTT
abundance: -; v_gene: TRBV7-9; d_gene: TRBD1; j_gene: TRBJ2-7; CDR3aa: CASSVWDRGLDEQYF; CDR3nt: TGTGCCAGCAGCGTCTGGGACAGGGGGCTTGATGAGCAGTACTTC
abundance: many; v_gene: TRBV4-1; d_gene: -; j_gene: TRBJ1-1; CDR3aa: CASSHQGGVLEAFF; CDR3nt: TGCGCCAGCAGCCATCAAGGAGGGGTACTTGAAGCTTTCTTT
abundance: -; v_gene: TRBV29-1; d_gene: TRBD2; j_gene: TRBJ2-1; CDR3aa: CSLAGGSYNEQFF; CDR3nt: TGCAGCCTGGCGGGGGGGTCCTACAATGAGCAGTTCTTC
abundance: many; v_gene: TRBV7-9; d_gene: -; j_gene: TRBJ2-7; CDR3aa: CASSEKGGEQYF; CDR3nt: TGTGCCAGCAGCGAAAAGGGGGGAGAGCAGTACTTC
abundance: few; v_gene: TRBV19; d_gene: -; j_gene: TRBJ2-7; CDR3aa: CASSIGGDSYEQYF; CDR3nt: TGTGCCAGTAGTATAGGAGGGGACTCCTACGAGCAGTACTTC
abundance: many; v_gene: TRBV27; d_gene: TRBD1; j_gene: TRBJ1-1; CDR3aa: CASSPQTGAIEAFF; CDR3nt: TGTGCCAGCAGTCCTCAGACAGGGGCCATTGAAGCTTTCTTT
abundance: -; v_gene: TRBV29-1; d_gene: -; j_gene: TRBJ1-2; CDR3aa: CSVDGAIPAYSNYSYTF; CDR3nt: TGCAGCGTTGATGGGGCTATCCCGGCCTATTCTAACTATAGCTACACCTTC
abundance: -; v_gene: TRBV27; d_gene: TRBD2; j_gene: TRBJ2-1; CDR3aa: CASRLGTSGYNEQFF; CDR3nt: TGTGCCAGCAGGCTCGGGACTAGCGGCTACAATGAGCAGTTCTTC
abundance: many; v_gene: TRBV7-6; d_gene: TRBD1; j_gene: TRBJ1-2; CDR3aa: CASSSRDSEYGYTF; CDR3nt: TGTGCCAGCAGCTCCCGGGACAGTGAATATGGCTACACCTTC
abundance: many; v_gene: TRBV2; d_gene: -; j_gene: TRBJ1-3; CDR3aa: CASSEGAPSQLVGNTIYF; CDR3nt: TGTGCCAGCAGTGAAGGGGCCCCCTCCCAGCTCGTTGGAAACACCATATATTTT
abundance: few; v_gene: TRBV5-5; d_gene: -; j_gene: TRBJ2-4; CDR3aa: CASSWGESSIQYF; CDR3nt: TGTGCCAGCAGCTGGGGTGAGTCCAGCATTCAGTACTTC
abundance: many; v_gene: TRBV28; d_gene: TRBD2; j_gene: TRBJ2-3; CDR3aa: CASKGLDASGTFIDTQYF; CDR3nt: TGTGCCAGCAAGGGACTAGATGCCTCCGGAACGTTCATAGATACGCAGTATTTT
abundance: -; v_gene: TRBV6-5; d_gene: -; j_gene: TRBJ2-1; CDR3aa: CARSYGGGNAQFF; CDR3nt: TGTGCCCGCAGTTACGGGGGAGGCAATGCGCAGTTCTTC
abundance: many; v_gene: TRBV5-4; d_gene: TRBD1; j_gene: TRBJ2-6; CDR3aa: CASSWPPGQGYSGANVLTF; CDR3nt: TGTGCCAGCAGCTGGCCACCGGGACAGGGATACTCTGGGGCCAACGTCCTGACTTTC
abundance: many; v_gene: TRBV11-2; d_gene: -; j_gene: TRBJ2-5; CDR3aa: CASSDGGPQETQYF; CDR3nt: TGTGCCAGCAGCGACGGAGGTCCACAAGAGACCCAGTACTTC
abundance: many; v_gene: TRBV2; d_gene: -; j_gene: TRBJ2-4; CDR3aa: CASRTRDIQYF; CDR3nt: TGTGCCAGCAGAACAAGGGACATTCAGTACTTC
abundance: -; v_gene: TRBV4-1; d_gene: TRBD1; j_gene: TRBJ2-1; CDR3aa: CASSQRQGILNEQFF; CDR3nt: TGCGCCAGCAGCCAGAGACAGGGGATTCTAAATGAGCAGTTCTTC
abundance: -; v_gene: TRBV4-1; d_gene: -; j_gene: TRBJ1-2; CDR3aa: CASSDGSRWDYGYTF; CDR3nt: TGCGCCAGCAGCGATGGTTCGAGATGGGACTATGGCTACACCTTC
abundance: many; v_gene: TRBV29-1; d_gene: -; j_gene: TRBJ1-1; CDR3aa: CSVGGGTEAFF; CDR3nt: TGCAGCGTTGGTGGGGGCACTGAAGCTTTCTTT
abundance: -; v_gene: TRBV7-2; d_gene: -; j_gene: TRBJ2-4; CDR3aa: CASSSGLGPNVQYF; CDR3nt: TGTGCCAGCAGCTCGGGTTTGGGCCCGAACGTTCAGTACTTC
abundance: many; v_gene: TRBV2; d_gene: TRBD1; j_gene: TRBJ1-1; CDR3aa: CASRITGAPNTEAFF; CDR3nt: TGTGCCAGCAGAATTACAGGGGCCCCGAACACTGAAGCTTTCTTT
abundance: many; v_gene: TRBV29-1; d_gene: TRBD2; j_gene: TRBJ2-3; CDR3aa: CSVELAGMRGAFSTDTQYF; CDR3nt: TGCAGCGTTGAATTGGCAGGGATGCGGGGGGCCTTTAGCACAGATACGCAGTATTTT
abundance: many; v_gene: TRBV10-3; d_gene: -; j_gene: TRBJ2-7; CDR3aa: CAISDSDEQYF; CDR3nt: TGTGCCATCAGTGACAGTGACGAGCAGTACTTC
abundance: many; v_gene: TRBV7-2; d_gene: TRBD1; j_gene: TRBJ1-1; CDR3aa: CASSWGQLMNTEAFF; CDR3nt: TGTGCCAGCAGCTGGGGACAGCTCATGAACACTGAAGCTTTCTTT
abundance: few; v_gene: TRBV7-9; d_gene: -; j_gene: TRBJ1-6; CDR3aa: CASSLSGTSNNSPLHF; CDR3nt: TGTGCCAGCAGCTTGTCGGGGACATCTAATAATTCACCCCTCCACTTT
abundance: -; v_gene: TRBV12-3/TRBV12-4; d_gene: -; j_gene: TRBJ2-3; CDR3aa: CASNLGFSTDTQYF; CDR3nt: TGTGCCAGCAACCTAGGTTTCAGCACAGATACGCAGTATTTT
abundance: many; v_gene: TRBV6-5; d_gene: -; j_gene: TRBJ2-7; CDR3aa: CASSYSGRGNEQYF; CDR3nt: TGTGCCAGCAGTTACTCGGGACGTGGTAACGAGCAGTACTTC
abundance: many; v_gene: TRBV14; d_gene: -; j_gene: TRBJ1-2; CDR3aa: CASSQKGYGYTF; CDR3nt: TGTGCCAGCAGCCAAAAAGGCTATGGCTACACCTTC
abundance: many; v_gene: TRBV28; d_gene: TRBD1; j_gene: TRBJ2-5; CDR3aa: CASSPIGQGTQETQYF; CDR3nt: TGTGCCAGCAGTCCTATCGGACAGGGTACCCAAGAGACCCAGTACTTC
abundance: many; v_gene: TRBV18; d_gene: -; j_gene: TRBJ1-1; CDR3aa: CASSPTDYNMNTEAFF; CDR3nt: TGTGCCAGCTCCCCGACTGATTACAATATGAACACTGAAGCTTTCTTT
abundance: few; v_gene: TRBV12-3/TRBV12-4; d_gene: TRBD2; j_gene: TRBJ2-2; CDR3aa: CASSILLAGNGELFF; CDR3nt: TGTGCCAGCAGTATACTACTAGCGGGAAACGGGGAGCTGTTTTTT
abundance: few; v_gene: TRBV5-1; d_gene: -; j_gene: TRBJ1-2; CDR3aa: CASSLAGDPYGYTF; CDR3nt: TGCGCCAGCAGCTTGGCCGGAGATCCCTATGGCTACACCTTC
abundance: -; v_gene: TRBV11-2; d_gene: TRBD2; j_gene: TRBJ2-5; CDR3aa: CASSLPRLAAQETQYF; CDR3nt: TGTGCCAGCAGCTTACCCCGGCTAGCGGCACAAGAGACCCAGTACTTC
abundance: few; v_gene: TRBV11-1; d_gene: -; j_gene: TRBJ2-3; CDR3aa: CASSANNYYSQYF; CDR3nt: TGTGCCAGCAGCGCAAACAACTACTACTCGCAGTATTTT
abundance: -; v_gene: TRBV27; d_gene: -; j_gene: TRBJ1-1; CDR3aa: CASRHYDSRSTEAFF; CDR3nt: TGTGCCAGCCGTCACTACGACAGTCGGAGCACTGAAGCTTTCTTT
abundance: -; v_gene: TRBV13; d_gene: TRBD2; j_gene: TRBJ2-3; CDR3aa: CASSSSGGAHTDTRYF; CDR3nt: TGTGCCAGCAGCTCTAGCGGGGGGGCCCACACAGATACGCGGTATTTT
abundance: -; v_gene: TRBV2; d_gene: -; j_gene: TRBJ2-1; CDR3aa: CASSLAPAYNEQFF; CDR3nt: TGTGCCAGCAGCCTAGCGCCCGCCTACAATGAGCAGTTCTTC
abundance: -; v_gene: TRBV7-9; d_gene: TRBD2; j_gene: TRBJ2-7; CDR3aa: CASSSTSGGRYEQYF; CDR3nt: TGTGCCAGCAGCTCTACTAGCGGGGGAAGATACGAGCAGTACTTC
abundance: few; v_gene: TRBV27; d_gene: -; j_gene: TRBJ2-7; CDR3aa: CASSWRQGYEQYF; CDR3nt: TGTGCCAGCAGTTGGCGTCAGGGCTACGAGCAGTACTTC
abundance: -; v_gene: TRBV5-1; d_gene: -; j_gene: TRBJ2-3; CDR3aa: CASSWGSIDTQYF; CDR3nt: TGCGCCAGCAGCTGGGGGTCCATAGATACGCAGTATTTT
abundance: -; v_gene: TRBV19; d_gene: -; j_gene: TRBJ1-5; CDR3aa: CASSSGSGRLYSNQPQHF; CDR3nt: TGTGCCAGTAGCTCCGGTAGTGGGCGACTATATAGCAATCAGCCCCAGCATTTT
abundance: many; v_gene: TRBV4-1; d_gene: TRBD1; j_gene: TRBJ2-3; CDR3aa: CASSQRAGQGGPDTQYF; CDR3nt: TGCGCCAGCAGCCAGAGGGCGGGACAGGGAGGGCCAGATACGCAGTATTTT
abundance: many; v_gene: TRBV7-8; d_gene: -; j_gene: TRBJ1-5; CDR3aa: CASSLGGSGQPQHF; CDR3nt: TGTGCCAGCAGCTTAGGGGGCTCGGGTCAGCCCCAGCATTTT
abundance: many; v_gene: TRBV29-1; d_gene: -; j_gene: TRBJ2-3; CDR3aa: CSVVLSTDTQYF; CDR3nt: TGCAGCGTTGTTCTTAGCACAGATACGCAGTATTTT